A single sample is the source of the 20 T cell receptor beta chains below, sequenced in a study of response to subunit inactivated influenza vaccine. Using its own MiXCR run on the RT-PCR reads, TCRdb lists one record per CDR3 protein. The sample has about 540,000 distinct CDR3 sequences; under 30% are singletons. Separately, the same data were catalogued under a study of T cells expressing NK-cell markers. From that second work: Making the TCR beta cDNA relied on 5'RACE template switching with UMIs.

The input for sequencing was CD4+ T cells sorted from PBMCs, taken roughly 12 days after vaccination. The receptors shown here come from a man aged 45-60 years who received an inactivated influenza vaccine.

This clonotype came up many times. The J gene is TRBJ1-2, the V gene TRBV7-2; TRBD1 matches 7 bases. The V segment lost 6 bases and the J segment 0 bases; nucleotides outside the gene matches: 4. Germline CDR1 and CDR2: SGHTA and FQGNSA. The CDR3 length is 14 residues. The CDR3 region is CASSPQGANYGYTF. The CDR3 region has the DNA TGTGCCAGCAGTCCTCAGGGGGCTAACTATGGCTACACCTTC. Based on the CDR3 plus reference TRBV7-2 and TRBJ1-2, the full variable domain is GAGVSQSPSNKVTEKGKDVELRCDPISGHTALYWYRQSLGQGLEFLIYFQGNSAPDKSGLPSDRFSAERTGGSVSTLTIQRTQQEDSAVYLCASSPQGANYGYTFGSGTRLTVV.

The chain joins TRBV5-1 to TRBJ1-1, with D perhaps TRBD1 (5 bases). CDR1 is SGHRS, CDR2 YFSETQ, per germline. CDR3 length: 15 residues. Trimming cost V 3 bases and J 7 bases, with 19 bases left between them. CDR3 residues: CASSSEGGRGVEAFF. In DNA form, the CDR3 reads TGCGCCAGCAGCTCCGAGGGAGGGAGGGGCGTTGAAGCTTTCTTT.

The chain links TRBV5-1 to TRBJ1-4; possibly TRBD1 for D (6 bases). Germline values: CDR1 SGHRS, CDR2 YFSETQ. Trimming stripped 3 bases from V and 2 bases from J, with 14 bases between. CDR3 length: 16 residues. CDR3 region: CASSSSGRGTNEKLFF. The CDR3 bases are TGCGCCAGCAGCTCGTCTGGAAGGGGGACTAATGAAAAACTGTTTTTT.

This clonotype has just a few counts. V gene TRBV4-3 combines with J gene TRBJ1-5; D gene ambiguous. CDR1 LGHNA and CDR2 YSLEER come from the germline V gene. Trimming took off 1 base at V and 7 bases at J, with 8 bases between the two ends. The CDR3 is 13 amino acids. The chain's CDR3 is CASSQVPKQPQHF. CDR3 sequence (DNA): TGCGCCAGCAGCCAAGTACCCAAACAGCCCCAGCATTTT.

This clonotype turned up a few times. J is TRBJ2-5 and V is TRBV6-1; 8 nucleotides match TRBD1. Germline CDR1 is MNHNS and CDR2 is SASEGT. Trimming cost V 10 bases and J 7 bases; bases outside gene matches: 11. The CDR3 covers 13 residues. CDR3 bases: TGTGCCACCTCTACAGGGGGGAGCCGGACCCAGTACTTC. Translation gives CATSTGGSRTQYF.

This chain uses TRBV10-3 with TRBJ2-7; D is possibly TRBD2 (6 bases). The length of the CDR3 is 17 residues. Germline V gene sequence: CDR1 ENHRY, CDR2 SYGVKD. Trimming took 5 bases from V and 0 from J, leaving 20 bases between them. The CDR3 sequence: CAISSPGRGGSSYEQYF. The CDR3 region has the DNA TGTGCCATCAGTTCCCCTGGTCGCGGAGGGAGCTCCTACGAGCAGTACTTC.

In its sample, this clonotype was seen a few times. The V call is TRBV7-9, the J call TRBJ1-4, with 7 bases that match TRBD1. V was pared by 6 bases and J by 8 bases, with 12 bases of the junction left unmatched. CDR1 is SEHNR and CDR2 is FQNEAQ in the germline V gene (reference sequence). The CDR3 extends over 15 amino acids. DNA for the CDR3: TGTGCCAGCAGTAAAGAGACAGGGCTGAAAGAAAAACTGTTTTTT. Encoded protein: CASSKETGLKEKLFF.

There are a few counts of this clonotype. The genes are TRBV12-3 or TRBV12-4 and TRBJ2-7; 7 bases line up with TRBD2. This CDR3 has 22 amino acids. V was clipped by 1 base and J by 1 base; unmatched bases: 25. CDR3 protein: CASSLVLRYQTARHGGSYEQYF. The CDR3 nucleotides read TGTGCCAGCAGTTTAGTTTTACGCTATCAGACTGCTCGGCACGGGGGGTCCTACGAGCAGTACTTC.

The chain carries TRBV7-8 and TRBJ2-5; D gene uncertain. The CDR3 is 13 residues long. Trimming took 5 bases from V and 5 from J, leaving 12 bases between them. The germline CDR1 and CDR2 sequences are SGHVS and FQNEAQ. The CDR3 protein is CASSPSVGETQYF. The CDR3 DNA is TGTGCCAGCAGCCCGAGTGTCGGGGAGACCCAGTACTTC.

This chain joins TRBV5-1 and TRBJ2-5; 8 bases agree with TRBD1. This CDR3 contains 14 residues. Germline V CDR1 and CDR2: SGHRS, YFSETQ. V lost 1 base, J lost 4 bases, and 3 bases stayed unmatched. CDR3 region: CASSLSQGGETQYF. The CDR3 coding sequence is TGCGCCAGCAGCTTGTCACAGGGGGGAGAGACCCAGTACTTC.

This sequence joins TRBV5-1 and TRBJ2-1; 11 nucleotides match TRBD2. Germline CDR1 is SGHRS and CDR2 is YFSETQ. CDR3 length: 20 amino acids. V dropped 2 bases and J dropped 3; count of bases not matched to a gene: 16. CDR3 DNA sequence: TGCGCCAGCAGCTTCGATAGCGGGGGGGCGAGACTGTTCCACTACAATGAGCAGTTCTTC. Protein sequence: CASSFDSGGARLFHYNEQFF.

The sample holds a few counts of this clonotype. This chain uses TRBV5-1 with TRBJ2-1, with D perhaps TRBD2 (6 bases). Per the germline V gene, CDR1 is SGHRS and CDR2 is YFSETQ. V was shortened by 5 bases and J by 0 bases, with 15 bases between the two germline ends. This CDR3 is 16 amino acids long. CDR3 DNA: TGCGCCAGCAGGCTGACTAGTGCGGGCTCCTACAATGAGCAGTTCTTC. Translated: CASRLTSAGSYNEQFF.

At least ten counts were recorded for this clonotype. CDR3 residues: CASRRAKNTGELFF. Written as DNA, the CDR3 is TGTGCCAGCAGAAGGGCCAAGAACACCGGGGAGCTGTTTTTT. The chain carries TRBV3-1 and TRBJ2-2, with no clear D. The ends were cut back, 6 bases at V and 1 base at J, with 9 bases in the middle. The CDR3 totals 14 residues. Germline-derived CDR1 and CDR2 are LGHDT and YNNKEL (reference sequence).

The rearrangement uses TRBV5-5 and TRBJ2-7; 9 nucleotides line up with TRBD1. Germline V gene sequence: CDR1 SGHKS, CDR2 YYEKEE (reference sequence). The CDR3 runs 15 residues. V shed 3 bases, J shed 2 bases, and the junction held 6 bases outside the gene matches. CDR3 region: CASSSGTGPAYEQYF. The CDR3 DNA sequence: TGTGCCAGCAGCTCCGGGACAGGGCCTGCCTACGAGCAGTACTTC.

The chain uses TRBV5-6 and TRBJ1-5; D remains unclear. V lost 5 bases, J lost 5 bases, and 14 bases lay in between. From germline, CDR1 is SGHDT and CDR2 YYEEEE. The CDR3 covers 14 residues. The DNA for the CDR3 is TGTGCCAGCAGTTTGCGGGGAGGAGATCAGCCCCAGCATTTT. This encodes CASSLRGGDQPQHF.

This clonotype was seen only a few times. V gene TRBV29-1 combines with J gene TRBJ1-1; D remains ambiguous. Per germline, CDR1 SQVTM and CDR2 ANQGSEA. The CDR3 runs 13 residues. Trimming took 5 bases from V and 3 from J, leaving 13 bases between them. The CDR3: CSVTGIQDTEAFF. The CDR3 nucleotides read TGCAGCGTTACGGGAATCCAAGACACTGAAGCTTTCTTT.

V gene TRBV9 combines with J gene TRBJ2-7; 16 bases align to TRBD2. V lost 4 bases, J lost 1 base, and 8 bases stayed unmatched. The CDR3 contains 18 residues. Germline V gene data show CDR1 as SGDLS and CDR2 as YYNGEE. CDR3 nucleotide sequence: TGTGCCAGCAGCCCTGGGACTAGCGGGAGGGCCCTATCCTACGAGCAGTACTTC. It translates to CASSPGTSGRALSYEQYF.

The CDR3 nucleotides are TGCAGTGCTAGATTAGCGGGGATAGCCAAAAACATTCAGTACTTC. This encodes CSARLAGIAKNIQYF. This chain uses TRBV20-1 with TRBJ2-4; 8 bases are a match to TRBD2. V lost 2 bases, J lost 0 bases, and 3 bases stayed unmatched. The length of the CDR3 is 15 residues. CDR1 is DFQATT, CDR2 SNEGSKA, per germline (reference sequence).

The rearrangement uses TRBV14 and TRBJ2-1, with D possibly TRBD1 on 6 matching bases. The CDR3 length is 16 residues. V lost 4 bases and J 2 bases, leaving 15 bases between the germline ends. Germline values: CDR1 SGHDN, CDR2 FVKESK. CDR3 DNA sequence: TGTGCCAGCAGCCGTTGGCGGACAGAAACCTACAATGAGCAGTTCTTC. This sequence encodes CASSRWRTETYNEQFF.

This clonotype turned up a few times. The J gene is TRBJ1-3, the V gene TRBV7-9; D not certain. The V end was cut by 2 bases, the J end by 0 bases, with 8 bases between. The CDR3 is 15 amino acids. The germline V gene has CDR1 SEHNR and CDR2 FQNEAQ (reference sequence). The CDR3 sequence is CASSLTGVSGNTIYF. For the CDR3, the DNA is TGTGCCAGCAGCTTAACCGGGGTCTCTGGAAACACCATATATTTT.